This is a list of T cell receptor beta chains from one sample in a study of early T cells in non-severe SARS-CoV-2 infection. One entry per CDR3 protein, called by TCRdb with MiXCR from the 5' RACE reads. Found here are under 100,000 distinct CDR3 sequences, 12% to 15% of them singletons; the top ten hold more than 1.2%. The sequencing sample was made of whole blood. The origin of the receptors is an adult who was a healthcare worker with PCR-confirmed SARS-CoV-2 infection or an uninfected control (not recorded which). The CDR3 runs from the conserved cysteine through the conserved F or W. A D gene is named only where the DNA matches it firmly. Where a row states a size, it is once, few, many or the class of an expanded clone; other rows omit it.

D gene	V gene	J gene	clone size	CDR3 DNA	CDR3 protein
.	TRBV6-5	TRBJ2-3	few	TGTGCCAGCAGGAGACTAGTCCCAACAGATACGCAGTATTTT	CASRRLVPTDTQYF
.	TRBV12-3/TRBV12-4	TRBJ1-4	many	TGTGCCAGCAGTTTAGAACTCCGAGGTGGTGAAAAACTGTTTTTT	CASSLELRGGEKLFF
.	TRBV3-1	TRBJ2-3	.	TGTGCCAGCACGTCGGGGGTTGTAGATACGCAGTATTTT	CASTSGVVDTQYF
.	TRBV2	TRBJ2-2	few	TGTGCCAGCAAAAGACAGGAGACTAACACCGGGGAGCTGTTTTTT	CASKRQETNTGELFF
TRBD2	TRBV7-2	TRBJ2-3	.	TGTGCCAGCAGCTCCCTTAGCGGGGGGGGCACAGATACGCAGTATTTT	CASSSLSGGGTDTQYF
.	TRBV7-2	TRBJ1-5	.	TGTGCCAGCAGCCTCGAAAGAAATCAGCCCCAGCATTTT	CASSLERNQPQHF
.	TRBV7-9	TRBJ1-3	few	TGTGCCAGCAGCCTGAACTGGAACACCATATATTTT	CASSLNWNTIYF
TRBD1	TRBV7-9	TRBJ2-1	many	TGTGCCAGCAGACCCCCGGACAGGGCATACAATGAGCAGTTCTTC	CASRPPDRAYNEQFF
.	TRBV7-6	TRBJ2-2	few	TGTGCCAGCAGCCCCCCGAGGATGTACACCGGGGAGCTGTTTTTT	CASSPPRMYTGELFF
.	TRBV18	TRBJ2-5	.	TGTGCCAGCTCACCTTCGAGGGGTGGCCAAGAGACCCAGTACTTC	CASSPSRGGQETQYF
TRBD1	TRBV5-1	TRBJ1-1	many	TGCGCCAGCAGCCCCGGGGACAGGATGAACACTGAAGCTTTCTTT	CASSPGDRMNTEAFF
TRBD1	TRBV9	TRBJ1-4	.	TGTGCCAGCAGCGTAGGGTGGGACAGGGGACGATCTAATGAAAAACTGTTTTTT	CASSVGWDRGRSNEKLFF
TRBD2	TRBV6-2/TRBV6-3	TRBJ2-1	.	TGTGCCAGCAGTTCCGGGACTAGAATCCATGAGCAGTTCTTC	CASSSGTRIHEQFF
.	TRBV6-2/TRBV6-3	TRBJ1-5	.	TGTGCCAGCAGGGTTCAGGGTTGGAATCAGCCCCAGCATTTT	CASRVQGWNQPQHF
.	TRBV7-9	TRBJ1-2	.	TGTGCCACCGGACGGGAAAACTATGGCTACACCTTC	CATGRENYGYTF
.	TRBV11-2	TRBJ2-3	many	TGTGCCAGCAGCTTAATCCCATCGGGGGAAGATACGCAGTATTTT	CASSLIPSGEDTQYF
TRBD2	TRBV20-1	TRBJ2-1	.	TGCAGTGCTAGCGGACTAGCGAGAGCGTACGATGAGCAGTTCTTC	CSASGLARAYDEQFF
.	TRBV7-9	TRBJ2-6	many	TGTGCCAGCAGCTTCGGGTCTGGAGCTCTGGCCAACGTCCTGACTTTC	CASSFGSGALANVLTF
TRBD2	TRBV29-1	TRBJ2-3	.	TGCAGCGTTGCCGGGACTAGCAAAGATACGCAGTATTTT	CSVAGTSKDTQYF
.	TRBV30	TRBJ1-1	few	TGTGCCTGGAAAAAAAGGAGGGACTTTAACACTGAAGCTTTCTTT	CAWKKRRDFNTEAFF
.	TRBV12-3/TRBV12-4	TRBJ2-6	few	TGTGCCAGCAGCGACCGGCGCACGGGGGCCAACGTCCTGACTTTC	CASSDRRTGANVLTF
TRBD1	TRBV6-6	TRBJ1-4	few	TGTGCCAGCAGTTTCGGGACAGGTCTCAATGAAAAACTGTTTTTT	CASSFGTGLNEKLFF
TRBD1	TRBV6-2/TRBV6-3	TRBJ2-7	.	TGTGCCAGCAGCTTACAGGGGGCTGCCCCCTACGAGCAGTACTTC	CASSLQGAAPYEQYF
.	TRBV7-9	TRBJ1-4	many	TGTGCCAGCAGCCCCGGGGGTGAAAAACTGTTTTTT	CASSPGGEKLFF
.	TRBV3-1	TRBJ1-1	few	TGTGCCAGCAGCCAAGGGGGGGCCTCTGAAGCTTTCTTT	CASSQGGASEAFF
.	TRBV2	TRBJ2-5	many	TGTGCCAGCAGTGAAACCACAGTAGGGGAGACCCAGTACTTC	CASSETTVGETQYF
.	TRBV11-2	TRBJ1-1	.	TGTGCCAGCAGCCTGGGGGCCCAGGACACTGAAGCTTTCTTT	CASSLGAQDTEAFF
TRBD1	TRBV7-9	TRBJ2-3	many	TGTGCCAGCAGCTTTGAGGGGGCCTTTACAGATACGCAGTATTTT	CASSFEGAFTDTQYF
TRBD2	TRBV11-2	TRBJ2-7	many	TGTGCCAGCAGCTCTCTAGCGGGGGTAGGCGAGCAGTACTTC	CASSSLAGVGEQYF
TRBD1	TRBV19	TRBJ2-5	many	TGTGCCAGTAGCACCGTGGACAGGGCAGCACTTCAAGAGACCCAGTACTTC	CASSTVDRAALQETQYF
TRBD2	TRBV6-1	TRBJ2-5	few	TGTGCCTCCTCGGGCGGGGGAGGAGAGACCCAGTACTTC	CASSGGGGETQYF
.	TRBV11-2	TRBJ2-1	few	TGTGCCAGCAGCTTAAGTATCCTCTACAATGAGCAGTTCTTC	CASSLSILYNEQFF
TRBD2	TRBV29-1	TRBJ2-3	few	TGCAGCGAGACAACCGGGACTACAACAGATACGCAGTATTTT	CSETTGTTTDTQYF
TRBD2	TRBV10-3	TRBJ2-1	.	TGTGCCAGCACCGGGACTAGCGGGGGTGAGCAGTTCTTC	CASTGTSGGEQFF
.	TRBV7-2	TRBJ1-4	.	TGTGCCAGCAGCTTAGAACGGCAAAATGAAAAACTGTTTTTT	CASSLERQNEKLFF
.	TRBV12-3/TRBV12-4	TRBJ1-1	.	TGTGCCAGCAGGCCGGGACAACCGAACACTGAAGCTTTCTTT	CASRPGQPNTEAFF
TRBD2	TRBV7-2	TRBJ2-3	.	TGTGCCAGCAGCTTTACTAGCGGGGGCAGCACAGATACGCAGTATTTT	CASSFTSGGSTDTQYF
.	TRBV19	TRBJ2-2	.	TGTGCCAGTAGGAAGGCCAGAACCTCCACCGGGGAGCTGTTTTTT	CASRKARTSTGELFF
.	TRBV12-3/TRBV12-4	TRBJ1-4	many	TGTGCCAGCAGCCCCGGGACCGAGAATGAAAAACTGTTTTTT	CASSPGTENEKLFF
.	TRBV5-6	TRBJ1-1	few	TGTGCCAGCAGTCTTGGCCCAGGGGAAGCTTTCTTT	CASSLGPGEAFF
.	TRBV6-1	TRBJ2-7	.	TGTGCCAGCAGCCCACCTGGGAGGCAGTCATCCTACGAGCAGTACTTC	CASSPPGRQSSYEQYF